What follows are 20 T cell receptor beta chains derived from one specimen sequenced in a study of blood T cell repertoires in COVID-19 (dated by TCRdb to 2020 to 2022). Library generation was performed with the immunoSEQ multiplex PCR assay. Drawn from immuneACCESS, this table holds only the in-frame rearrangements with V and J called that TCRdb kept. Clones are partly lost; checked studies trace under half to an unresolved V gene and leave the rest unexplained. The sample yields approximately 300,000 clones; roughly 85% were counted once. The ten largest clonotypes hold about 1.9% of the sample. The sample consisted of PBMCs or T cells enriched from blood (not recorded which). These receptor sequences come from a woman aged 25-40 years who had been exposed to COVID-19.

The chain combines TRBV5-4 with TRBJ2-2, with 7 nucleotides matching TRBD2. V gave up 1 base and J gave up 5 bases; unmatched junction bases: 5. CDR1 is SGHNT, CDR2 YYREEE, per germline (reference sequence). CDR3 length equals 15 residues. The CDR3: CASSLRLAVTGELFF. The CDR3 nucleotides read TGTGCCAGCAGCTTGCGGCTAGCGGTTACCGGGGAGCTGTTTTTT.

V and J are TRBV9 and TRBJ2-2, with unresolved D. Trimming removed 0 bases from V and 8 bases from J, with 8 bases in between. The CDR3 extends over 13 amino acids. Per the germline V gene, CDR1 is SGDLS and CDR2 is YYNGEE. Written as DNA, the CDR3 is TGTGCCAGCAGCGTAGCCCAGGTTGGGGAGCTGTTTTTT. Amino acid sequence: CASSVAQVGELFF. Full variable domain (rest looked up from reference TRBV9 and TRBJ2-2): DSGVTQTPKHLITATGQRVTLRCSPRSGDLSVYWYQQSLDQGLQFLIQYYNGEERAKGNILERFSAQQFPDLHSELNLSSLELGDSALYFCASSVAQVGELFFGEGSRLTVL.

In this sample, this clone turned up a few times. J is TRBJ2-7 and V is TRBV28; TRBD1 might be the D (6 bases). This CDR3 is 12 amino acids long. The germline gives CDR1 MDHEN, CDR2 SYDVKM. V lost 8 bases and J 0 bases, leaving 8 bases between the germline ends. CDR3: CASGTLSYEQYF. Written as DNA, the CDR3 is TGTGCCAGCGGGACACTCTCCTACGAGCAGTACTTC.

This chain connects TRBV3-1 (or the pseudogene TRBV3-2) to TRBJ1-2, with TRBD1 matching over 7 bases. CDR1 is LGHDT, CDR2 YNNKEL, per germline (reference sequence). The CDR3 consists of 18 residues. Losses at the gene ends were 1 base for V and 13 bases for J; bases not matched to a gene: 24. In DNA form, the CDR3 reads TGTGCCAGCAGCCAAGTAAGGCCCGGACACAGGGGCCTGGATGAGGGCACCTTC. Translated: CASSQVRPGHRGLDEGTF.

This chain uses TRBV7-9 with TRBJ2-3; tentative D call: TRBD2 (6 bases). Germline CDR1 reads SEHNR; CDR2 reads FQNEAQ (reference sequence). The V and J ends lost 3 bases and 2 bases respectively, with 12 bases between them. The CDR3 runs to 15 residues. The CDR3 protein is CASSFVSGYTDTQYF. The CDR3 DNA reads TGTGCCAGCAGCTTCGTTAGCGGCTACACAGATACGCAGTATTTT.

The chain uses TRBV30 and TRBJ1-5; D uncertain. Germline CDR1 and CDR2: GTSNPN and SVGIG (reference sequence). Trimming pared 2 bases from V and 2 bases from J, leaving 10 bases between. The CDR3 has 14 residues. The CDR3, as DNA: TGTGCCTGGAGTAGGGAGAGAGGCAATCAGCCCCAGCATTTT. Its translation is CAWSRERGNQPQHF.

This chain's CDR3 is CASSFRQGSYNEQFF. The CDR3 DNA sequence: TGTGCCAGCAGTTTTAGACAGGGTTCCTACAATGAGCAGTTCTTC. V gene TRBV27 combines with J gene TRBJ2-1; TRBD1 agrees at 7 bases. The CDR3 totals 15 residues. J lost 1 base, V lost 3 bases, and 3 bases had no gene match. Germline-derived CDR1 and CDR2 are MNHEY and SMNVEV (reference sequence).

The rearrangement joins TRBV25-1 to TRBJ1-2, with D perhaps matching TRBD1 (5 bases). Germline loops: CDR1 MGHDK, CDR2 SYGVNS. Trimming cost V 1 base and J 2 bases, with 8 bases left between them. The CDR3 is made up of 14 amino acids. This CDR3 reads CASSEWGDNYGYTF. In DNA form, the CDR3 reads TGTGCCAGCAGTGAATGGGGGGACAACTATGGCTACACCTTC.

In DNA, the CDR3 is TGTGCCAGCAGCCCGATGGGGCACGCCCGAACTGAAGCTTTCTTT. Protein sequence: CASSPMGHARTEAFF. This chain uses TRBV28 with TRBJ1-1, with D maybe TRBD1 (5 bases). The V end was cut by 6 bases, the J end by 5 bases, with 19 bases between. The V gene's germline CDR1 is MDHEN and CDR2 SYDVKM. This CDR3 contains 15 residues.

V is TRBV7-8 and J is TRBJ2-3; 8 positions agree with TRBD1. The germline V gene has CDR1 SGHVS and CDR2 FQNEAQ. The CDR3 spans 15 residues. The ends lost 5 bases at V and 2 bases at J; junction bases unmatched: 6. CDR3 nucleotides: TGTGCCAGCAGCATAGGACAGGGTCCCACAGATACGCAGTATTTT. Its translation is CASSIGQGPTDTQYF.

The gene calls are TRBV2 and TRBJ2-5, with TRBD2 as a possible D gene (5 bases). Germline V gene data show CDR1 as SNHLY and CDR2 as FYNNEI. Trimming pared 7 bases from V and 5 bases from J, leaving 14 bases between. The CDR3 sequence is 13 residues long. The CDR3, as DNA: TGTGCCAGCACCTCGGGAATCTATGAGACCCAGTACTTC. This codes for CASTSGIYETQYF.

The chain employs TRBV6-5 and TRBJ2-7; TRBD2 might be the D (5 bases). The germline gives CDR1 MNHEY, CDR2 SVGAGI. The CDR3 loop spans 14 amino acids. Trimming left V 2 bases short and J 4 bases short, with 12 bases between. The CDR3 is CASSYDSAGYEQYF. In DNA form, the CDR3 reads TGTGCCAGCAGTTACGATAGCGCCGGGTACGAGCAGTACTTC.

This clone was counted a single time. The chain joins TRBV19 to TRBJ1-2; tentative D call: TRBD1 (6 bases). Trimming took 0 bases from V and 4 from J, leaving 18 bases between them. This CDR3 comprises 17 residues. Germline V gene lookup returns CDR1 LNHDA and CDR2 SQIVND (reference sequence). The CDR3 region is CASSIDYRAGVTYGYTF. CDR3 sequence (DNA): TGTGCCAGTAGTATAGACTATCGGGCAGGGGTCACCTATGGCTACACCTTC. The variable domain in full, completed from reference TRBV19 and TRBJ1-2, reads DGGITQSPKYLFRKEGQNVTLSCEQNLNHDAMYWYRQDPGQGLRLIYYSQIVNDFQKGDIAEGYSVSREKKESFPLTVTSAQKNPTAFYLCASSIDYRAGVTYGYTFGSGTRLTVV.

This clone was recorded once. This chain connects TRBV28 to TRBJ2-3; 9 bases agree with TRBD2. In germline, CDR1 is MDHEN, CDR2 SYDVKM. This CDR3 comprises 19 residues. Trimming cost V 4 bases and J 6 bases; bases outside gene matches: 20. CDR3 sequence reads: CASSSDSGLAGNKWDTQYF. The CDR3 DNA reads as TGTGCCAGCAGTTCGGACTCTGGGCTAGCGGGGAATAAGTGGGATACGCAGTATTTT. The full variable domain, completed using reference TRBV28 and TRBJ2-3, is DVKVTQSSRYLVKRTGEKVFLECVQDMDHENMFWYRQDPGLGLRLIYFSYDVKMKEKGDIPEGYSVSREKKERFSLILESASTNQTSMYLCASSSDSGLAGNKWDTQYFGPGTRLTVL.

The genes are TRBV7-9 and TRBJ1-6; 7 bases fit TRBD1. J lost 6 bases, V lost 5 bases, and 4 bases had no gene match. The CDR3 runs to 14 residues. Per the germline V gene, CDR1 is SEHNR and CDR2 is FQNEAQ (reference sequence). CDR3 protein: CASSRQGSNSPLHF. DNA of the CDR3: TGTGCCAGCAGCAGACAGGGCAGTAATTCACCCCTCCACTTT. The variable domain in full, completed from reference TRBV7-9 and TRBJ1-6, reads DTGVSQNPRHKITKRGQNVTFRCDPISEHNRLYWYRQTLGQGPEFLTYFQNEAQLEKSRLLSDRFSAERPKGSFSTLEIQRTEQGDSAMYLCASSRQGSNSPLHFGNGTRLTVT.

The CDR3 nucleotides read TGTGCCAGTAGTTCCCCACCGGGACAGAGATATTCACCCCTCCACTTT. Amino acids: CASSSPPGQRYSPLHF. The chain employs TRBV19 and TRBJ1-6, with 7 bases aligning to TRBD1. This CDR3 is built from 16 residues. Germline lookup yields CDR1 LNHDA and CDR2 SQIVND (reference sequence). V shed 5 bases, J shed 8 bases, and the junction held 12 bases outside the gene matches.

This clone was observed a few times. This rearrangement joins TRBV5-1 to TRBJ1-2, with a possible D match to TRBD1 (5 bases). This CDR3 contains 15 residues. Germline CDR1 and CDR2: SGHRS and YFSETQ. Between the trimmed V and J ends, which lost 4 bases and 7 bases, there was a span of 20 bases. The DNA of the CDR3 is TGCGCCAGCAGCCCGGACCTCGGGGGGAAAGGTGGCTACACCTTC. It encodes CASSPDLGGKGGYTF.

The chain has TRBV18 and TRBJ1-1; a possible D gene is TRBD1 (6 bases). Germline V lookup: CDR1 KGHSH, CDR2 LQKENI. The V gene lost 3 bases and the J gene lost 8 bases, with 16 bases spanning the gap. This CDR3 region has 14 residues. Written as DNA, the CDR3 is TGTGCCAGCTCACCTCAGAGAACAGGGCTGGAAGCTTTCTTT. It translates to CASSPQRTGLEAFF.

The V and J genes are TRBV7-9 and TRBJ1-1; 7 bases fit TRBD1. After removal of 5 bases from V and 4 bases from J, the junction contained 7 bases not matched to a gene. Per germline, CDR1 SEHNR and CDR2 FQNEAQ (reference sequence). There are 14 residues in the CDR3. CDR3 DNA sequence: TGTGCCAGCAGCCCACAGGGGTTGAGCACTGAAGCTTTCTTT. It encodes CASSPQGLSTEAFF. The complete variable domain, with remaining parts taken from reference TRBV7-9 and TRBJ1-1, reads DTGVSQNPRHKITKRGQNVTFRCDPISEHNRLYWYRQTLGQGPEFLTYFQNEAQLEKSRLLSDRFSAERPKGSFSTLEIQRTEQGDSAMYLCASSPQGLSTEAFFGQGTRLTVV.

The chain employs TRBV5-4 and TRBJ2-1; D ambiguous. The CDR3 runs 14 residues. Per the germline V gene, CDR1 is SGHNT and CDR2 is YYREEE (reference sequence). Between the trimmed V and J ends, which lost 2 bases and 7 bases, there was a span of 13 bases. As DNA, the CDR3 is TGTGCCAGCAGCTTCGATCAAATCGGGAATGAGCAGTTCTTC. Translation: CASSFDQIGNEQFF.